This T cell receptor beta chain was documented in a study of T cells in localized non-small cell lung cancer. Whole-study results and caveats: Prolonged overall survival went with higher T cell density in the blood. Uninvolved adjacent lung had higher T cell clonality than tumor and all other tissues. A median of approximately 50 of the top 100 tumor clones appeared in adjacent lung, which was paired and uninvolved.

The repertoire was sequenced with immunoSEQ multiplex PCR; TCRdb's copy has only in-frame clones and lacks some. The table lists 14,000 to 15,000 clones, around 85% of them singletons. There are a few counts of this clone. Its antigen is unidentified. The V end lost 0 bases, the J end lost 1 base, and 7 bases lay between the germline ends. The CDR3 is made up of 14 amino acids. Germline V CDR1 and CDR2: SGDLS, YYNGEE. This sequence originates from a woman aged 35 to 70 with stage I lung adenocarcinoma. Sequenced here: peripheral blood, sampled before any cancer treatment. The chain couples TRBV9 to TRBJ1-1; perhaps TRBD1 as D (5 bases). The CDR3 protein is CASSVVGANTEAFF. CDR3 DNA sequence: TGTGCCAGCAGCGTAGTTGGGGCGAACACTGAAGCTTTCTTT.